The T cell receptor beta chain described here comes from a study of T cell changes during pregnancy in multiple sclerosis. V was pared by 6 bases and J by 1 base, with 13 bases between. Germline V gene data show CDR1 as SGDLS and CDR2 as YYNGEE. The CDR3 extends over 15 amino acids. Sequencing was performed with immunoSEQ multiplex PCR; in TCRdb, only in-frame clones are kept and a portion is missing. This table has tens of thousands of clones, roughly 86% appearing once. The chain has TRBV9 and TRBJ2-2, with TRBD2 as a possible D gene (5 bases). The receptor comes from a female donor with multiple sclerosis, enrolled in a pregnancy study. The starting material was peripheral blood, obtained in the first trimester of pregnancy. The CDR3 region is CASKTLGGNTGELFF. The CDR3 nucleotides read TGTGCCAGCAAGACCCTAGGAGGGAACACCGGGGAGCTGTTTTTT.